This note documents a single TCR beta chain sequence. Antigen specificity is unknown. Libraries were prepared by immunoSEQ multiplex PCR; TCRdb keeps only in-frame clonotypes and omits some of them. The sample lists 150,000 to 200,000 clones, 84% occurring once. This CDR3 is built from 14 residues. The V end was cut by 6 bases, the J end by 2 bases, with 13 bases between. The V gene's germline CDR1 is MDHEN and CDR2 SYDVKM. The sample is drawn from a study of cytomegalovirus exposure and HLA in healthy donors. Study-wide points: Diagnosis of cytomegalovirus status made by the classifier reportedly showed high specificity and sensitivity.

The material sequenced was PBMCs. This receptor was obtained from a man aged 25 to 45 in good health and CMV-seropositive. V is TRBV28 and J is TRBJ1-2; TRBD1 is a possible D gene (5 bases). CDR3 DNA sequence: TGTGCCAGCAGCCGGCAGGCAGGGAACTATGGCTACACCTTC. Its protein is CASSRQAGNYGYTF.